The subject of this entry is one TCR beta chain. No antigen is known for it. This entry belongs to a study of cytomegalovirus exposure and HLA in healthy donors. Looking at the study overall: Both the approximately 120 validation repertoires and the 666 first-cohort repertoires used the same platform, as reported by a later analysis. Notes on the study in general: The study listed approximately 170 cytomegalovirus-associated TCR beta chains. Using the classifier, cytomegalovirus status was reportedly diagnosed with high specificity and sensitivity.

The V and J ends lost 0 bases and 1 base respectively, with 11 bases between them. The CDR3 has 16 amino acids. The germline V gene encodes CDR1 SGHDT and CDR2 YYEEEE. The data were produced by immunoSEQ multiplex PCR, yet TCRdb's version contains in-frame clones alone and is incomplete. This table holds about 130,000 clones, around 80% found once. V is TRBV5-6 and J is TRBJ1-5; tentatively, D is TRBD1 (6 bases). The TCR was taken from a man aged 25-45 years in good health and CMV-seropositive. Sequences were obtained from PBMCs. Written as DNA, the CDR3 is TGTGCCAGCAGCTTGGCAGGGACACCCAGCAATCAGCCCCAGCATTTT. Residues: CASSLAGTPSNQPQHF.